The clone carrying this T cell receptor beta chain was counted a few times. Its antigen remains unidentified. This specimen belongs to a study of T cell responses to AZD1222 COVID-19 vaccine. Study-wide background: Pooled samples include second doses given at about 4 or 12 weeks. Study-wide points: Repertoires were obtained solely post-peak T cell response. Donors skewed white British and female; clonal diversity was possibly underestimated.

The CDR3 has 16 amino acids. Per the germline V gene, CDR1 is SGHVS and CDR2 is FQNEAQ. Trimming took 5 bases from V and 4 from J; bases not matched to a gene: 8. Some clones are missing from TCRdb's copy, which holds only in-frame ones; the method was immunoSEQ multiplex PCR. Counted here are around 140,000 clones, about 91% occurring once; the ten biggest clones make up approximately 1.5%. Sequenced material: peripheral blood, taken on day 0 of AZD1222 vaccination. The chain combines TRBV7-8 with TRBJ2-1, with TRBD1 matching 10 bases. The source of this sequence is an adult in good health. The CDR3 sequence: CASSPPGQGHYNEQFF. CDR3 coding DNA: TGTGCCAGCAGCCCCCCGGGACAGGGGCATTACAATGAGCAGTTCTTC.